This record looks at one T cell receptor beta chain sequence and its context. Its antigen remains unidentified. The sample is drawn from a study of T cell responses to AZD1222 COVID-19 vaccine. There are 17 residues in the CDR3. CDR1 and CDR2 from the germline V gene are LGHNA and YNFKEQ. V gave up 2 bases and J gave up 0 bases; unmatched junction bases: 8. Study-level results: The study identified only a handful of AZD1222 recipients as seropositive at baseline. Per reports, nearly half of all spike-specific TCRs target regions that are unmutated in variants.

Repertoires were generated with immunoSEQ multiplex PCR, while TCRdb's copy carries only in-frame clones and drops some. In the table there are about 84,000 clones, 85% to 90% of which are singletons. This receptor was obtained from an adult who received the AZD1222 COVID-19 vaccine. This specimen was peripheral blood, taken 28 days after the second AZD1222 dose. The chain combines TRBV4-2 with TRBJ2-5, with TRBD2 matching 8 bases. CDR3 sequence: CASSQTGGAAYQETQYF. CDR3 DNA: TGTGCCAGCAGCCAAACGGGGGGGGCCGCGTACCAAGAGACCCAGTACTTC.